This T cell receptor (beta chain) was sequenced during a study of blood T cell repertoires in COVID-19. Study background: COVID-19 samples collected from the United States, Italy and Spain covered acute and convalescent phases. From T cells, B-cell-depleted T cells, or PBMCs came the material, which was cDNA or gDNA.

Per the original data handling: Researchers report that nucleated cell counts were estimated from reference gene primer amplification. Sequenced by immunoSEQ multiplex PCR; TCRdb stores in-frame clones only, minus some. The V and J calls and clone size are taken from that table; D and trimming were inferred from the DNA. The sample lists around 300,000 clones, 85% seen once, with 13% in the top ten. Germline V gene lookup returns CDR1 LGHNA and CDR2 YSLEER. The CDR3 consists of 16 residues. V lost 0 bases and J 4 bases, leaving 16 bases between the germline ends. This chain links TRBV4-3 with TRBJ2-7; D is uncertain. The receptor was isolated from a human donor in a cohort sampled during active COVID-19. Sequencing was performed on peripheral blood. DNA for the CDR3: TGCGCCAGCAGCCAAGATCCTCGCGGATTTGCTTACGAGCAGTACTTC. Amino acid sequence: CASSQDPRGFAYEQYF.